These 20 T cell receptor beta chains came from one sample sequenced in a study of T-cell memory formation after mild COVID-19. TCRdb analysed the 5' RACE reads with MiXCR anew, one entry per CDR3 protein. In the table there are a few hundred thousand distinct CDR3 sequences, around a quarter of which are singletons. What was sequenced was PBMCs or a T cell subset sorted from them (not recorded which). The source is an adult woman who had mild COVID-19 (a few samples of this study predate the infection). Cell type and time point are not known.

The V and J genes are TRBV24-1 and TRBJ1-2; D may be TRBD1 (6 bases). The V gene lost 7 bases and the J gene lost 9 bases, with 14 bases spanning the gap. This CDR3 comprises 12 residues. Germline CDR1 and CDR2: KGHDR and SFDVKD. The CDR3 nucleotides read TGTGCCACCAGGGGTCCGAGGGGGAGCTACACCTTC. This gives the protein CATRGPRGSYTF.

This clonotype has a handful of counts. The rearrangement joins TRBV5-1 to TRBJ2-5, with D unclear. Germline V lookup: CDR1 SGHRS, CDR2 YFSETQ. Trimming removed 6 bases at V and 5 bases at J, with 23 bases between. This CDR3 spans 16 amino acids. CDR3 nucleotide sequence: TGCGCCAGCACCGTTCCGGACGGGCGGCGATCGGAGACCCAGTACTTC. Its protein is CASTVPDGRRSETQYF.

The rearrangement uses TRBV20-1 and TRBJ2-7; TRBD2 matches 14 bases. The ends lost 5 bases at V and 1 base at J; junction bases unmatched: 4. The germline CDR1 and CDR2 sequences are DFQATT and SNEGSKA (reference sequence). The CDR3 is 15 residues long. The CDR3 region is CSALGLAGGSYEQYF. CDR3 in DNA: TGCAGTGCTCTCGGACTAGCGGGAGGTTCCTACGAGCAGTACTTC.

The chain's CDR3 is CASSPWTGTLSYEQYF. The CDR3 coding sequence is TGTGCCAGCTCACCTTGGACAGGGACGCTCTCCTACGAGCAGTACTTC. V gene TRBV18 combines with J gene TRBJ2-7; 8 bases line up with TRBD1. Trimming cost V 3 bases and J 0 bases; bases outside gene matches: 7. Per the germline V gene, CDR1 is KGHSH and CDR2 is LQKENI. The CDR3 covers 16 residues.

The V and J genes are TRBV7-8 and TRBJ1-2; the D gene is possibly TRBD1 (5 bases). The CDR3 covers 15 residues. V was cut by 0 bases and J by 4 bases, with 12 bases left in between. Germline CDR1 and CDR2: SGHVS and FQNEAQ. CDR3 residues: CASSLASRVFYGYTF. The CDR3 region has the DNA TGTGCCAGCAGCTTAGCGTCCAGGGTCTTCTATGGCTACACCTTC.

This clonotype occurred a few times. This sequence joins TRBV29-1 and TRBJ1-1, with TRBD1 matching over 8 bases. CDR1 is SQVTM, CDR2 ANQGSEA, per germline. The ends lost 3 bases at V and 1 base at J; junction bases unmatched: 13. The CDR3 covers 17 residues. The CDR3 nucleotides read TGCAGCGTTGACATCGGGACAGGCAGTCAATCGAACACTGAAGCTTTCTTT. This gives the protein CSVDIGTGSQSNTEAFF.

The CDR3 region has the DNA TGTGCCAGCAGCTCGACAGGGGGCGCAGCCCTAACCGGGGAGCTGTTTTTT. Translating gives CASSSTGGAALTGELFF. This chain uses TRBV7-9 with TRBJ2-2, with TRBD1 matching over 10 bases. V lost 4 bases, J lost 5 bases, and 10 bases stayed unmatched. The CDR3 contains 17 residues. From germline, CDR1 is SEHNR and CDR2 FQNEAQ (reference sequence). Combining the CDR3 with reference TRBV7-9 and TRBJ2-2 gives the whole variable domain DTGVSQNPRHKITKRGQNVTFRCDPISEHNRLYWYRQTLGQGPEFLTYFQNEAQLEKSRLLSDRFSAERPKGSFSTLEIQRTEQGDSAMYLCASSSTGGAALTGELFFGEGSRLTVL.

This clonotype was seen a handful of times. The V and J genes are TRBV18 and TRBJ2-7; TRBD1 might be the D (5 bases). CDR3 size: 15 residues. V lost 3 bases and J lost 6, with 18 bases in between. Germline lookup yields CDR1 KGHSH and CDR2 LQKENI. The CDR3 spells CASSPSPGQRGEQYF. CDR3 coding DNA: TGTGCCAGCTCACCTTCTCCCGGACAAAGGGGCGAGCAGTACTTC.

This clonotype has only a few counts. The chain uses TRBV12-3 or TRBV12-4 and TRBJ2-5; TRBD1 matches at 11 bases. With V trimmed by 5 bases and J by 5 bases, 7 bases remained unmatched. This CDR3 has 15 amino acids. DNA of the CDR3: TGTGCCAGCAGTGTCGGGACAGGGGGGTCGGAGACCCAGTACTTC. This translates into CASSVGTGGSETQYF.

This clonotype showed up just a few times. This sequence joins TRBV5-1 and TRBJ1-4, with a weak D call TRBD1 (6 bases). Germline values: CDR1 SGHRS, CDR2 YFSETQ. V lost 3 bases and J 7 bases, leaving 16 bases between the germline ends. The CDR3 runs 15 residues. The CDR3 DNA sequence: TGCGCCAGCAGCTCTAGCCCGGGGGCAGGTGAAAAACTGTTTTTT. Translating gives CASSSSPGAGEKLFF.

This clonotype has a handful of counts. The J gene is TRBJ1-3, the V gene TRBV2; no firm D call. There are 18 residues in the CDR3. CDR1 and CDR2 from the germline V gene are SNHLY and FYNNEI. Trimming stripped 2 bases from V and 0 bases from J, with 17 bases between. CDR3: CASSELWAPLNSGNTIYF. CDR3 coding DNA: TGTGCCAGCAGTGAACTCTGGGCGCCATTAAACTCTGGAAACACCATATATTTT. Looking up the rest from reference TRBV2 and TRBJ1-3 gives the full variable domain: EPEVTQTPSHQVTQMGQEVILRCVPISNHLYFYWYRQILGQKVEFLVSFYNNEISEKSEIFDDQFSVERPDGSNFTLKIRSTKLEDSAMYFCASSELWAPLNSGNTIYFGEGSWLTVV.

This clonotype came up many times. The J gene is TRBJ1-1, the V gene TRBV6-5; D is possibly TRBD1 (6 bases). V lost 4 bases and J lost 3, with 9 bases in between. Per germline, CDR1 MNHEY and CDR2 SVGAGI. This CDR3 has 13 amino acids. CDR3 loop: CASSSTGYTEAFF. In DNA form, the CDR3 reads TGTGCCAGCAGTTCAACAGGGTACACTGAAGCTTTCTTT.

This clonotype was seen more than once but under ten times. This chain's CDR3 is CASSSEKSSGGHEQFF. CDR3 nucleotide sequence: TGTGCCAGCAGCTCCGAAAAATCTAGCGGGGGGCACGAGCAGTTCTTC. The V and J genes are TRBV5-5 and TRBJ2-1; TRBD2 matches at 11 bases. CDR1 is SGHKS, CDR2 YYEKEE, per germline (reference sequence). J lost 10 bases, V lost 3 bases, and 12 bases had no gene match. This CDR3 spans 16 amino acids.

This clonotype was detected once. This chain links TRBV5-4 with TRBJ2-2; no clear D. Per germline, CDR1 SGHNT and CDR2 YYREEE (reference sequence). Trimming took off 7 bases at V and 0 bases at J, with 10 bases between the two ends. This CDR3 is 14 amino acids long. The CDR3: CASVGPPNTGELFF. The CDR3 DNA reads TGTGCCAGCGTCGGGCCGCCGAACACCGGGGAGCTGTTTTTT.

This clonotype was detected a few times. The chain recombines TRBV9 with TRBJ2-3; TRBD2 aligns across 12 bases. With V trimmed by 2 bases and J by 2 bases, 3 bases remained unmatched. Germline CDR1 SGDLS, CDR2 YYNGEE. The CDR3 has 16 amino acids. The CDR3 loop reads CASSVRLAGATDTQYF. CDR3 in DNA: TGTGCCAGCAGCGTCCGACTAGCGGGGGCCACAGATACGCAGTATTTT.

This clonotype was seen a handful of times. V and J are TRBV7-9 and TRBJ2-3; D is unclear. Germline V gene sequence: CDR1 SEHNR, CDR2 FQNEAQ (reference sequence). The V end lost 6 bases, the J end lost 0 bases, and 7 bases lay between the germline ends. The CDR3 totals 13 residues. CDR3 DNA sequence: TGTGCCAGCAGAGCCCCTAGCACAGATACGCAGTATTTT. Translating gives CASRAPSTDTQYF.

The rearrangement uses TRBV29-1 and TRBJ2-7, with TRBD1 as a possible D gene (5 bases). This CDR3 is built from 15 residues. The ends were cut back, 4 bases at V and 4 bases at J, with 20 bases in the middle. Germline CDR1 and CDR2: SQVTM and ANQGSEA. CDR3 DNA sequence: TGCAGCGTTGGTAAAACCCCTCCCGACAGATACGAGCAGTACTTC. This translates into CSVGKTPPDRYEQYF.

DNA for the CDR3: TGTGCCAGCAGCCAGGGGGAAGGTGGCTACACCTTC. It is translated as CASSQGEGGYTF. The rearrangement joins TRBV3-1 to TRBJ1-2, with a possible D match to TRBD1 (5 bases). The CDR3 is 12 residues long. Trimming cost V 3 bases and J 7 bases, with 9 bases left between them. From germline, CDR1 is LGHDT and CDR2 YNNKEL (reference sequence).

The chain uses TRBV9 and TRBJ2-1; 7 nucleotides align to TRBD2. The V segment lost 4 bases and the J segment 4 bases; nucleotides outside the gene matches: 8. In germline, CDR1 is SGDLS, CDR2 YYNGEE. The CDR3 length is 15 residues. The DNA for the CDR3 is TGTGCCAGCAGCTTTCTAGCGGAAGATTACAATGAGCAGTTCTTC. Its translation is CASSFLAEDYNEQFF.

The chain couples TRBV10-3 to TRBJ1-1; weak D call: TRBD1 (6 bases). The CDR3 extends over 14 amino acids. CDR1 ENHRY and CDR2 SYGVKD come from the germline V gene. The ends were cut back, 4 bases at V and 0 bases at J, with 9 bases in the middle. CDR3 loop: CAISGQVMNTEAFF. The CDR3 region has the DNA TGTGCCATCAGTGGACAGGTTATGAACACTGAAGCTTTCTTT.